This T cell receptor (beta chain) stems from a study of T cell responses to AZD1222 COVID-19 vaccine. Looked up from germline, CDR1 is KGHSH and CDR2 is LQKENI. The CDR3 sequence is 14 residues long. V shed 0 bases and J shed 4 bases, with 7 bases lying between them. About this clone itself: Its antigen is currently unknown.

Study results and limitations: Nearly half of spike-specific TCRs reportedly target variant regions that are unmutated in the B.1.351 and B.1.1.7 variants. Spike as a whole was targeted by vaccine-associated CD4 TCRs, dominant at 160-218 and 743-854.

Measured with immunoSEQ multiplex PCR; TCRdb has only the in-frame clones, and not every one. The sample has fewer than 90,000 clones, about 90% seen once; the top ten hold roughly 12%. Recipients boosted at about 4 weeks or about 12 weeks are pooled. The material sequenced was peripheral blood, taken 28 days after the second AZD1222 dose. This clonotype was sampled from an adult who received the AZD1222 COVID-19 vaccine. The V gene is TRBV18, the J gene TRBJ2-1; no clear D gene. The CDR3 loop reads CASSPPRSYNEQFF. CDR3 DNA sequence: TGTGCCAGCTCACCACCCCGGAGTTACAATGAGCAGTTCTTC.